This T cell receptor (beta chain) was captured in a study of T-cell reconstitution after alpha-beta-depleted transplantation in children. Study-wide points: TCRbeta diversity was high at day 60 in some patients (a result of surviving recipient T cells and thymic progenitors).

Germline V gene sequence: CDR1 DFQATT, CDR2 SNEGSKA (reference sequence). This CDR3 is 13 amino acids long. The V end was cut by 2 bases, the J end by 6 bases, with 12 bases between. Unique molecular identifiers were built into the TCRbeta library. TCRdb re-derived calls from the PCR reads in MiXCR, one entry per CDR3 protein. The sample consists of hundreds of thousands of distinct CDR3 sequences, 13% of them appearing once. This clonotype occurred a few times. Its antigen remains unidentified. The rearrangement links TRBV20-1 to TRBJ2-3; D gene ambiguous. Specimen: PBMCs, collected before TCRalphabeta/CD19-depleted stem cell transplant. This TCR derives from a girl aged 2-10 years with congenital amegakaryocytic thrombocytopenia, due to receive a stem cell transplant. CDR3 protein: CSARRHLGDTQYF. CDR3 sequence (DNA): TGCAGTGCTAGACGGCACTTGGGGGATACGCAGTATTTT.